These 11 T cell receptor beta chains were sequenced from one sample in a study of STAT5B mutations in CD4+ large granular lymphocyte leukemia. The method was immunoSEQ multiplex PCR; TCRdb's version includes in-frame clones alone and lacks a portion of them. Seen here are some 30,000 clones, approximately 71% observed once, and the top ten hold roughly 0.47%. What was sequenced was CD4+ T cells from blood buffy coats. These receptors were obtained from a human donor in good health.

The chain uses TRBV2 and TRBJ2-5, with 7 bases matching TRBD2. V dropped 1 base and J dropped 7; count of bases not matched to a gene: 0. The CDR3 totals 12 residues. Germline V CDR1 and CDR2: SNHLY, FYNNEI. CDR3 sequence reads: CASSEGGGTQYF. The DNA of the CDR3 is TGTGCCAGCAGTGAAGGGGGGGGGACCCAGTACTTC.

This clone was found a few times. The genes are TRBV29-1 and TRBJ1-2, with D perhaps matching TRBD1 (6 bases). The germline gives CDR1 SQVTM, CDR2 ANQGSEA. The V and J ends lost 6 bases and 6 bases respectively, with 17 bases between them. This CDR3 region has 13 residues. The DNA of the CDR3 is TGCAGCGTAACCTACGGGGGGCAGGATGGCTACACCTTC. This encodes CSVTYGGQDGYTF.

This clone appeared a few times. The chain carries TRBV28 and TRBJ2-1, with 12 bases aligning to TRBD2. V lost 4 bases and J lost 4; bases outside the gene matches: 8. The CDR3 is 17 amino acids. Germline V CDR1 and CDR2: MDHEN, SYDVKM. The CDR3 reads CASSSLGLAGNYNEQFF. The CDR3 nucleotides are TGTGCCAGCAGTTCCCTCGGACTAGCGGGGAATTACAATGAGCAGTTCTTC.

The CDR3 region is CASSERVGNQPQHF. CDR3 bases: TGCGCCAGCAGTGAGAGGGTAGGCAATCAGCCCCAGCATTTT. The rearrangement uses TRBV10-2 and TRBJ1-5; no firm D call. The CDR3 has 14 residues. From germline, CDR1 is WSHSY and CDR2 SAAADI. Trimming pared 2 bases from V and 2 bases from J, leaving 7 bases between.

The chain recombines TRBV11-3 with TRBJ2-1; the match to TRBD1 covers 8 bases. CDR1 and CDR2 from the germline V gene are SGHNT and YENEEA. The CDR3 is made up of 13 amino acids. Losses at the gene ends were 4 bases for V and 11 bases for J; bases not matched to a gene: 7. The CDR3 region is CASSSTDRGQQFF. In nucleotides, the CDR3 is TGTGCCAGCAGCTCAACCGACAGGGGCCAGCAGTTCTTC.

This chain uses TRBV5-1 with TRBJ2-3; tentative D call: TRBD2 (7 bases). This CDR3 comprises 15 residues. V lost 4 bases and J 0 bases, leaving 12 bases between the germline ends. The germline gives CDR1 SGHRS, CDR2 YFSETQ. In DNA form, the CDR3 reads TGCGCCAGCAGCGGGGGGGCGACTAGCACAGATACGCAGTATTTT. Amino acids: CASSGGATSTDTQYF.

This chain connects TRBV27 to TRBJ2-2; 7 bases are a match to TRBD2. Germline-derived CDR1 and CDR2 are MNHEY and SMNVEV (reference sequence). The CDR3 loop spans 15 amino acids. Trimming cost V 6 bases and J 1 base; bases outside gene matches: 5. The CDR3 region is CASSLGTMNTGELFF. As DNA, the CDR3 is TGTGCCAGCAGCCTCGGGACTATGAACACCGGGGAGCTGTTTTTT.

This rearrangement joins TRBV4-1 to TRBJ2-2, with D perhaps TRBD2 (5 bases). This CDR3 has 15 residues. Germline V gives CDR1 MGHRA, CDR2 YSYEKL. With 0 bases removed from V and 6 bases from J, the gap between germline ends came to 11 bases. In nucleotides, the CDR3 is TGCGCCAGCAGCCAAGATCCTAGCCGGGCCGGGGAGCTGTTTTTT. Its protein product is CASSQDPSRAGELFF.

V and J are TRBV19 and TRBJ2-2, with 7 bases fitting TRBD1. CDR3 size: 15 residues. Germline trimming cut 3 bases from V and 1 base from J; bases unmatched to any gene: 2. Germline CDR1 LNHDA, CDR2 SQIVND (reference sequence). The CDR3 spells CASSIRTGNTGELFF. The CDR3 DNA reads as TGTGCCAGTAGTATTAGGACAGGGAACACCGGGGAGCTGTTTTTT.

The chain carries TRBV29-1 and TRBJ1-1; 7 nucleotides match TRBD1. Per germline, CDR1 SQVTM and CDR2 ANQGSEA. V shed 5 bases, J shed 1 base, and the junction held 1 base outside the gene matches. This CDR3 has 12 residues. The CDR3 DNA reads TGCAGCGTTTGGACAGGGAACACTGAAGCTTTCTTT. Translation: CSVWTGNTEAFF.

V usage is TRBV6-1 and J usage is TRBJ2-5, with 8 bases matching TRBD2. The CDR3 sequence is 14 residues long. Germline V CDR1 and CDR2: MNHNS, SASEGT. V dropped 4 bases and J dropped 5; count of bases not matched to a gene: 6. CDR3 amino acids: CASSGGLARETQYF. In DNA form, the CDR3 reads TGTGCCAGCAGTGGCGGACTAGCCAGGGAGACCCAGTACTTC.